This T cell receptor beta chain derives from a study of blood T cells in healthy people across ages. For the second PCR, which ran for 7 to 11 cycles, a sample-barcoded 5' primer and a J-beta primer mix were used. In TCRdb, the 5' RACE reads were re-called with MiXCR into one record per CDR3 protein. The profile shows 1.5 million to 2 million distinct CDR3 sequences, around 48% of them singletons. Study-wide points: Across the age range, TCR beta diversity per million T cells fell in a roughly linear way. Long-lived donors carried more naive CD4+ cells and greater diversity than aged donors.

V was clipped by 3 bases and J by 3 bases; unmatched bases: 7. This CDR3 has 16 amino acids. Germline V gives CDR1 DFQATT, CDR2 SNEGSKA (reference sequence). The sample providers were healthy Caucasian people from Russia, aged roughly 6 to 95. This clonotype was seen a handful of times. Antigen unknown. The sample comprised blood. The clonotype originates from a woman aged 40 to 49 in good health. The chain couples TRBV20-1 to TRBJ2-1, with TRBD2 matching over 11 bases. The CDR3 sequence: CSARMLAGGGYNEQFF. In nucleotides, the CDR3 is TGCAGTGCTAGGATGCTAGCGGGGGGCGGCTACAATGAGCAGTTCTTC.